Listed below are T cell receptor beta chains from one sample, sequenced in a study of blood T cell repertoires in COVID-19. Data came from immunoSEQ multiplex PCR; TCRdb stores just in-frame clones and leaves some out. The data hold about 80,000 clones, with more than 75% observed a single time. The sequenced sample consisted of peripheral blood. These receptors came from a human donor in a cohort sampled during active COVID-19. Both conserved end residues are trimmed from each CDR3. Each record gives: J gene, V gene, CDR3 protein.

TRBJ2-7,TRBV7-9,ASSSDRPKSSYEQY
TRBJ1-5,TRBV12-5,ASGLVVDSYSNQPQH
TRBJ2-3,TRBV2,ASRTGVSTDTQY
TRBJ1-5,TRBV19,ASSGGDQPQH
TRBJ1-1,TRBV12-3/TRBV12-4,ASSFRSEAF
TRBJ2-1,TRBV6-2/TRBV6-3,ASSYVRGSYNEQF
TRBJ2-5,TRBV9,ASTFSAGTDETQY
TRBJ1-1,TRBV18,ASSMSTEAF
TRBJ1-5,TRBV3-1/TRBV3-2,ASSQERFKPQH
TRBJ2-2,TRBV2,ASSERLSNTGELF
TRBJ1-1,TRBV19,ASSIAGGQGEAF
TRBJ2-7,TRBV7-9,ASSLATGVIYEQY
TRBJ1-6,TRBV19,ASSIRQSSYNSPLH
TRBJ2-5,TRBV9,ATSARWGGETQY
TRBJ2-7,TRBV28,ASSLGTGGATLEQY
TRBJ2-3,TRBV19,ASRPPGGRDTQY
TRBJ1-2,TRBV21-1,ASRKGQGRSGGT
TRBJ1-4,TRBV6-5,ASTPGQGLEKLF
TRBJ1-2,TRBV18,ASSPQGATHYGYT
TRBJ2-7,TRBV12-3/TRBV12-4,ASSGGYEQY
TRBJ2-5,TRBV28,ASSLVGGSETQY